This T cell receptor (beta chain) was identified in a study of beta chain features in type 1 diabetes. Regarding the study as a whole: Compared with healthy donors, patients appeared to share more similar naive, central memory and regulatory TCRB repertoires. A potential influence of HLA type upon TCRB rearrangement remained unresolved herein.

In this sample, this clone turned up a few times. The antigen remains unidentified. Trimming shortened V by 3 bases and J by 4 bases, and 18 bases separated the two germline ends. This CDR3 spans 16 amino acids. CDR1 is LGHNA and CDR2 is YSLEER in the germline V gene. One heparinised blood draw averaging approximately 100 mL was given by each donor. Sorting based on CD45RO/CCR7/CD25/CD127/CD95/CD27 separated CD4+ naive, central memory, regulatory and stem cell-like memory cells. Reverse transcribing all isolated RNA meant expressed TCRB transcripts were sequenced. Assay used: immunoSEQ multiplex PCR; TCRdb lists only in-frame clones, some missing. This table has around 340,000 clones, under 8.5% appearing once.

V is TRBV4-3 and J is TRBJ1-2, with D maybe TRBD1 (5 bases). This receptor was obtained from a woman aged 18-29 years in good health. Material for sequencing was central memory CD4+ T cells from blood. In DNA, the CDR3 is TGCGCCAGCAGCCAGGAAGCGGACACAACGGTCTATGGCTACACCTTC. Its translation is CASSQEADTTVYGYTF.